Sequencing of this TCR beta chain was carried out in a study of cytomegalovirus exposure and HLA in healthy donors. This clone was counted only a few times. The CDR3 consists of 14 residues. The germline V gene encodes CDR1 MNHEY and CDR2 SVGAGI. Trimming took 6 bases from V and 8 from J; bases not matched to a gene: 9. Repertoires were generated with immunoSEQ multiplex PCR, while TCRdb's copy carries only in-frame clones and drops some. The profile covers around 160,000 clones, with roughly 83% appearing a single time and about 10% taken by the ten largest. The sample taken for sequencing was PBMCs. The gene calls are TRBV6-5 and TRBJ1-4; TRBD1 matches 7 bases. This clonotype was obtained from a man younger than 45 in good health and CMV-seropositive. CDR3 loop: CASRPPQTGEKLFF. CDR3 nucleotides: TGTGCCAGCAGGCCCCCGCAGACAGGGGAAAAACTGTTTTTT.